Each of the 27 T cell receptor beta chains below was sequenced from the same sample in a study of blood T cell repertoires in COVID-19. TCRdb's table, derived via immunoSEQ multiplex PCR, lists solely in-frame clones and lacks some. The sample holds roughly 190,000 clones; about 85% are singletons and the top ten take roughly a fifth. Source material: peripheral blood. These receptor sequences come from a human donor in a cohort sampled during active COVID-19.

This sequence joins TRBV24-1 and TRBJ2-3; 7 bases agree with TRBD2. This CDR3 has 17 residues. The junction had 9 bases not matched to a gene; V was cut back by 4 bases and J by 0 bases. The germline gives CDR1 KGHDR, CDR2 SFDVKD. The chain's CDR3 is CATSEPSGASSTDTQYF. The CDR3 DNA reads as TGTGCCACCAGTGAGCCAAGCGGGGCATCTAGCACAGATACGCAGTATTTT.

V is TRBV7-9 and J is TRBJ1-1; no reliable D call. The germline CDR1 and CDR2 sequences are SEHNR and FQNEAQ (reference sequence). V was pared by 5 bases and J by 2 bases, with 15 bases between. The CDR3 extends over 15 amino acids. The CDR3 DNA follows: TGTGCCAGCAGCCCCAGCGCCGGGAGAAACACTGAAGCTTTCTTT. It codes for CASSPSAGRNTEAFF.

This sequence joins TRBV12-3 or TRBV12-4 and TRBJ1-2, with 8 nucleotides matching TRBD1. The V and J ends lost 7 bases and 4 bases, in that order; junction bases with no gene match: 5. There are 13 residues in the CDR3. Here the CDR3 DNA reads TGTGCCAGCACGACGGACAGGGCCTATGGCTACACCTTC. Its translation: CASTTDRAYGYTF.

In this sample, this clone turned up a few times. The V gene is TRBV5-5, the J gene TRBJ2-3; perhaps TRBD1 as D (5 bases). Per germline, CDR1 SGHKS and CDR2 YYEKEE (reference sequence). Trimming left V 3 bases short and J 0 bases short, with 11 bases between. The CDR3 extends over 15 amino acids. The CDR3 nucleotides are TGTGCCAGCAGCTCGAACAGGTTAAGCACAGATACGCAGTATTTT. It is translated as CASSSNRLSTDTQYF. Full variable domain (remainder filled in from reference TRBV5-5 and TRBJ2-3): DAGVTQSPTHLIKTRGQQVTLRCSPISGHKSVSWYQQVLGQGPQFIFQYYEKEERGRGNFPDRFSARQFPNYSSELNVNALLLGDSALYLCASSSNRLSTDTQYFGPGTRLTVL.

The chain carries TRBV7-7 and TRBJ2-2; a weak D match, TRBD1 (6 bases). Germline CDR1 and CDR2: SSHAT and FNYEAQ (reference sequence). V lost 5 bases and J lost 2, with 15 bases in between. The CDR3 is made up of 16 amino acids. The CDR3 sequence is CASSLGRQVNTGELFF. In DNA, the CDR3 is TGTGCCAGCAGCCTGGGTCGACAGGTTAACACCGGGGAGCTGTTTTTT.

This clone was seen only once. The chain employs TRBV4-1 and TRBJ2-1, with D maybe TRBD1 (6 bases). Germline V lookup: CDR1 MGHRA, CDR2 YSYEKL. V shed 0 bases and J shed 16 bases, with 19 bases lying between them. This CDR3 region has 14 residues. CDR3 DNA sequence: TGCGCCAGCAGCCAAGATTACAGGGACGTTAGTAAATTCTTC. It translates to CASSQDYRDVSKFF.

The rearrangement links TRBV9 to TRBJ2-2; TRBD2 is a possible D gene (6 bases). Between the trimmed V and J ends, which lost 2 bases and 6 bases, there was a span of 8 bases. CDR3 length equals 13 residues. Germline V gene sequence: CDR1 SGDLS, CDR2 YYNGEE. CDR3 protein: CASSVEGSGELFF. CDR3 nucleotides: TGTGCCAGCAGCGTGGAGGGATCCGGGGAGCTGTTTTTT.

This chain links TRBV14 with TRBJ2-5, with 7 positions matching TRBD1. V shed 4 bases and J 4 bases; nucleotides not matched to a gene: 3. The V gene's germline CDR1 is SGHDN and CDR2 FVKESK. CDR3 size: 13 residues. This chain's CDR3 is CASSRQGRETQYF. The DNA for the CDR3 is TGTGCCAGCAGCCGACAGGGCCGAGAGACCCAGTACTTC.

CDR3: CASPPGVGGELFF. In DNA, the CDR3 is TGTGCCAGCCCCCCAGGGGTGGGCGGGGAGCTGTTTTTT. The rearrangement joins TRBV27 to TRBJ2-2; TRBD1 might be the D (6 bases). This CDR3 contains 13 residues. The V gene lost 8 bases and the J gene lost 7 bases, with 14 bases spanning the gap. In germline, CDR1 is MNHEY, CDR2 SMNVEV (reference sequence).

This chain's CDR3 is CASRIRGPLHF. The CDR3 DNA is TGTGCCAGCAGGATTCGGGGACCCCTCCACTTT. The chain links TRBV28 to TRBJ1-6, with D unresolved. The CDR3 consists of 11 residues. Trimming pared 6 bases from V and 12 bases from J, leaving 9 bases between. The germline gives CDR1 MDHEN, CDR2 SYDVKM.

The rearrangement joins TRBV4-2 to TRBJ1-2, with a tentative D call TRBD1 (6 bases). V was clipped by 4 bases and J by 3 bases, with 18 bases between them. The CDR3 runs to 16 residues. Germline CDR1 LGHNA, CDR2 YNFKEQ. CDR3 residues: CASSPGGGGTHYGYTF. CDR3 DNA sequence: TGTGCCAGCAGCCCTGGGGGCGGGGGTACCCACTATGGCTACACCTTC.

The rearrangement uses TRBV4-1 and TRBJ2-1; 11 bases agree with TRBD2. V lost 1 base and J lost 9; bases outside the gene matches: 5. The germline V gene has CDR1 MGHRA and CDR2 YSYEKL. The CDR3 runs 15 residues. Here the CDR3 reads CASSQALAGGIEQFF. The CDR3 bases are TGCGCCAGCAGCCAAGCCCTAGCGGGAGGTATTGAGCAGTTCTTC.

The rearrangement uses TRBV5-1 and TRBJ2-1; 7 nucleotides align to TRBD1. This CDR3 contains 14 residues. Germline CDR1 reads SGHRS; CDR2 reads YFSETQ. V dropped 0 bases and J dropped 6; count of bases not matched to a gene: 3. CDR3: CASSLGAGGNEQFF. The CDR3 nucleotides are TGCGCCAGCAGCTTGGGCGCAGGGGGCAATGAGCAGTTCTTC. Full variable domain (rest looked up from reference TRBV5-1 and TRBJ2-1): KAGVTQTPRYLIKTRGQQVTLSCSPISGHRSVSWYQQTPGQGLQFLFEYFSETQRNKGNFPGRFSGRQFSNSRSEMNVSTLELGDSALYLCASSLGAGGNEQFFGPGTRLTVL.

The chain combines TRBV15 with TRBJ2-3; the D is unclear. CDR1 is LNHNV and CDR2 is YYDKDF in the germline V gene (reference sequence). Trimming took 0 bases from V and 6 from J, leaving 4 bases between them. The CDR3 consists of 12 residues. The CDR3 nucleotides read TGTGCCACCAGCAGAGATTCTGATACGCAGTATTTT. It specifies CATSRDSDTQYF.

J is TRBJ2-7 and V is TRBV27; D uncertain. The germline gives CDR1 MNHEY, CDR2 SMNVEV (reference sequence). Trimming removed 7 bases from V and 1 base from J, with 14 bases in between. This CDR3 is built from 14 residues. The DNA of the CDR3 is TGTGCCAGCAAGAGACACCTCGCATCCTACGAGCAGTACGTC. Protein sequence: CASKRHLASYEQYV.

This clone turned up a few times. V usage is TRBV5-1 and J usage is TRBJ2-2, with 10 bases lining up with TRBD1. Trimming at V came to 4 bases and at J to 5 bases, leaving 8 bases not matched to a gene. This CDR3 comprises 16 residues. CDR1 and CDR2 from the germline V gene are SGHRS and YFSETQ. CDR3 bases: TGCGCCAGCAGCCCCGTGGGACAGGGGTTAACCGGGGAGCTGTTTTTT. This codes for CASSPVGQGLTGELFF.

Only one count was recorded for this clone. The identical CDR3 is also encoded by other nucleotide sequences in the sample. V usage is TRBV5-4 and J usage is TRBJ2-3; D is ambiguous. The CDR3 extends over 13 amino acids. V was pared by 0 bases and J by 1 base, with 3 bases between. The germline CDR1 and CDR2 sequences are SGHNT and YYREEE (reference sequence). CDR3 in amino acids: CASSLGGTDTQYF. Written as DNA, the CDR3 is TGTGCCAGCAGCTTGGGAGGCACAGATACGCAGTATTTT.

The V and J genes are TRBV21-1 and TRBJ2-7; the table's D call, TRBD2, was not checked against the DNA. TRBV21-1 is recorded as a pseudogene. The CDR3 is 17 amino acids. DNA of the CDR3: TGTGCCAGCAGCCGGGACTACGTCCTCCTAAGCTCCTACGAGCAGTACGTC. Protein product: CASSRDYVLLSSYEQYV.

The chain recombines TRBV5-6 with TRBJ2-5, with 9 bases identical to TRBD2. The ends lost 0 bases at V and 1 base at J; junction bases unmatched: 4. CDR1 is SGHDT, CDR2 YYEEEE, per germline. The CDR3 totals 16 residues. In DNA form, the CDR3 reads TGTGCCAGCAGCTTGGGCCTAGCGGGGACCCAAGAGACCCAGTACTTC. Its protein is CASSLGLAGTQETQYF.

The chain uses TRBV3-1 (or the pseudogene TRBV3-2) and TRBJ1-1; a weak D match, TRBD1 (5 bases). The CDR3 totals 14 residues. Germline CDR1 and CDR2: LGHDT and YNNKEL (reference sequence). The ends were cut back, 4 bases at V and 3 bases at J, with 12 bases in the middle. The CDR3 here is CASSRVGGHTEAFF. The CDR3 bases are TGTGCCAGCAGCCGAGTGGGGGGACACACTGAAGCTTTCTTT.

This clone was counted once. This chain joins TRBV11-2 and TRBJ1-1; no reliable D call. V lost 3 bases, J lost 6 bases, and 11 bases lay in between. CDR1 and CDR2 (germline): SGHAT, FQNNGV. The CDR3 contains 13 residues. CDR3 protein: CASSLAGGSEAFF. CDR3 DNA: TGTGCCAGCAGCTTGGCAGGAGGCTCTGAAGCTTTCTTT.

V gene TRBV18 combines with J gene TRBJ1-6, with D possibly being TRBD1 (6 bases). V was pared by 3 bases and J by 7 bases, with 13 bases between. Germline-derived CDR1 and CDR2 are KGHSH and LQKENI. This CDR3 comprises 15 residues. CDR3 coding DNA: TGTGCCAGCTCACCTAATACAGGGCGGAATTCACCCCTCCACTTT. It yields the protein CASSPNTGRNSPLHF.

The chain carries TRBV9 and TRBJ1-2, with 7 bases aligning to TRBD1. V lost 0 bases to trimming and J lost 3 bases; unmatched junction nucleotides: 5. Germline loops: CDR1 SGDLS, CDR2 YYNGEE. The CDR3 consists of 15 residues. CDR3 loop: CASSVAEGAYYGYTF. CDR3 in DNA: TGTGCCAGCAGCGTAGCGGAGGGGGCCTACTATGGCTACACCTTC. Supplemented by reference TRBV9 and TRBJ1-2, the full variable domain reads DSGVTQTPKHLITATGQRVTLRCSPRSGDLSVYWYQQSLDQGLQFLIQYYNGEERAKGNILERFSAQQFPDLHSELNLSSLELGDSALYFCASSVAEGAYYGYTFGSGTRLTVV.

CDR3 amino acids: CASSLGGTGELFF. Written as DNA, the CDR3 is TGTGCCAGCAGCCTAGGAGGGACCGGGGAGCTGTTTTTT. The V call is TRBV7-2, the J call TRBJ2-2; D is possibly TRBD2 (6 bases). Per the germline V gene, CDR1 is SGHTA and CDR2 is FQGNSA. This CDR3 comprises 13 residues. V dropped 5 bases and J dropped 5 bases, with 9 bases sitting between them.

The rearrangement joins TRBV7-9 to TRBJ2-3; D gene ambiguous. This CDR3 spans 17 amino acids. Trimming stripped 4 bases from V and 3 bases from J, with 20 bases between. Germline CDR1 reads SEHNR; CDR2 reads FQNEAQ (reference sequence). The CDR3 DNA is TGTGCCAGCAGCTCCGAACGAGGCGGAGTAAGTACAGATACGCAGTATTTT. Translation gives CASSSERGGVSTDTQYF. The complete variable domain, with remaining parts taken from reference TRBV7-9 and TRBJ2-3, reads DTGVSQNPRHKITKRGQNVTFRCDPISEHNRLYWYRQTLGQGPEFLTYFQNEAQLEKSRLLSDRFSAERPKGSFSTLEIQRTEQGDSAMYLCASSSERGGVSTDTQYFGPGTRLTVL.

This clone was seen just once. For the CDR3, the DNA is TGTGCCAGCAGCGCGCGGGACAGCTATAGCACAGATACGCAGTATTTT. This gives the protein CASSARDSYSTDTQYF. V and J are TRBV7-9 and TRBJ2-3; perhaps TRBD1 as D (7 bases). This CDR3 has 16 amino acids. Germline CDR1 reads SEHNR; CDR2 reads FQNEAQ (reference sequence). With 5 bases removed from V and 0 bases from J, the gap between germline ends came to 15 bases.

The CDR3: CASSRSGGNTGELFF. The CDR3 coding sequence is TGTGCCAGCAGCAGAAGCGGGGGTAACACCGGGGAGCTGTTTTTT. This chain joins TRBV9 and TRBJ2-2, with 8 bases fitting TRBD2. Germline lookup yields CDR1 SGDLS and CDR2 YYNGEE. After removal of 4 bases from V and 2 bases from J, the junction contained 4 bases not matched to a gene. The CDR3 consists of 15 residues.